One T cell receptor beta chain is described in this entry. This clone has just a few counts. The antigen it binds to is not known. There are no base qualities to consult, and no much larger clone falls within one base. This specimen belongs to a study of beta chain features in type 1 diabetes (dated by TCRdb to the late 2010s). A note on the overall study: No differences in mean age, gender distribution, total cell number or subset yield were found between patients and healthy donors. A total of around 110,000,000 sorted cells were examined across all samples, and RNA yield correlated strongly with the number of cells per subset. Whereas all 30 or so donors provided naive and central memory subsets, regulatory and stem cell-like memory subsets were isolated from just 8 patients and roughly eight healthy donors. The study compared the TCRB repertoires of sorted circulating CD4+ T cell subsets in recently diagnosed type 1 diabetes patients with those in matched healthy donors. Broader findings and caveats from the paper: The naive, central memory and regulatory TCRB repertoires appeared to resemble one another more closely among patients than among healthy donors. PCR might favor shorter templates, but patient and control samples were amplified and corrected together, so any skew would affect both groups equally. HLA sub-analyses involved small numbers of individuals, so any influence of HLA type on TCRB rearrangement remained unresolved. Type 1 diabetes patients showed a moderate but significant shortening of TCRB CDR3 length in all four CD4+ subsets. At VDJ recombination sites, patients with type 1 diabetes made fewer insertions and deleted more nucleotides, a pattern implying thymic rearrangement abnormalities. Because cDNA rather than genomic DNA was sequenced, highly expressing activated cells could have been over-represented, although no difference in activation and CD3 levels was found between groups.

Each donor gave one peripheral blood draw, roughly 110 mL on average, collected into heparinised tubes. Using a panel that included CD45RO, CCR7, CD25, CD127, CD95 and CD27, naive, central memory, regulatory and stem cell-like memory CD4+ T cells were sorted on a BD FACSAria II. A purity above 95% was achieved for all sorted populations. Right away, PBMCs were isolated by Lymphoprep density gradient centrifugation and were stained directly, with no culture step. Samples were stained and sorted in pairs, with one healthy donor and one patient per experiment, so that batch effects were minimized. V is clipped by 5 bases and J by 5 bases, and the sequence between their germline boundaries is 19 bases long. CDR1 and CDR2 are read off the germline V gene (reference sequence) as MNHEY and SMNVEV. Measured from the cysteine to the phenylalanine, the CDR3 is 15 residues long. The sequence is cut down to CDR3 DNA, 45 bases in frame from base 1.

All of the isolated RNA was reverse transcribed with the High Capacity cDNA Reverse Transcription Kit, so expressed TCRB transcripts were sequenced. Deep immunoSEQ sequencing was performed on naive, central memory and regulatory T cell samples, with an average of approximately 4 million total reads per sample. Sorted cells were lysed in RLT buffer and RNA was extracted with DNase-treated RNeasy Micro or Mini kits, depending on cell number. To prevent cross-contamination, each cell subset was processed individually, whereas patient and healthy donor samples were processed jointly. The immunoSEQ multiplex PCR was used to amplify TCRB sequences from cDNA, yielding 87-bp fragments that span the CDR3 region. Amplicons were sequenced on the Illumina HiSeq platform. The study's own analysis went as follows. Synthetic template baselines were used to correct PCR bias computationally, reads within Hamming distance 2 were collapsed, and singletons that could not be merged were discarded. Reads were aligned against IMGT so that V, D and J genes, CDR3 length and insertions or deletions at six rearrangement sites could be assigned. Within each subset, clonotype counts were normalized to the number of sorted cells before true diversity and Gini coefficients were calculated with the tcR R package. The overlap coefficient, calculated on TCRB nucleotide sequences, was used to measure repertoire sharing. TCRdb obtained this table from immuneACCESS and retained in-frame rearrangements with V and J assigned. These tables miss some clones; where compared with another copy, unresolved V genes account for less than half of the shortfall, and the remainder is unexplained. V and J calls and clone size follow that table, whereas D and trimming were derived from the DNA. This sample lists about 290,000 clones; under 8.5% were detected once. The top ten clones comprise approximately 0.93% of the sample.

The origin of this receptor is a woman between 18 and 29 years old in good health. Material for sequencing was central memory CD4+ T cells from blood. The chain uses TRBV27 and TRBJ2-7; tentative D gene TRBD1, with 5 bases matching. At the DNA level, the sequence is TGTGCCAGCAGTCCCCTGCAGGGATCAAAGCACGAGCAGTACTTC. Translation gives CASSPLQGSKHEQYF.